The clone carrying this T cell receptor (beta chain) was seen many times. What it binds is unknown. The sample is drawn from a study of Graves' ophthalmopathy and Graves' hyperthyroidism. PBMCs were isolated from an approximately 10 ml sample of fresh peripheral blood. Amplification from RNA transcripts yielded the TCR beta CDR3 regions. An opening RT-PCR round employed HTBI primers and preceded a second-round multiplex PCR. One entry per CDR3 protein results from TCRdb running MiXCR on the multiplex PCR reads. The sample comprises about 400,000 distinct CDR3 sequences, 15% to 20% of which are singletons, and more than 1.5% rests with the top ten. Findings of the study overall: Sensitivity reached 85% to 90% and specificity about 80% for a 13-signature model separating ophthalmopathy from stable hyperthyroidism. Ophthalmopathy progression was predicted with about 71% sensitivity and roughly 74% specificity.

CDR1 and CDR2 from the germline V gene are MDHEN and SYDVKM. There are 15 residues in the CDR3. Germline trimming cut 4 bases from V and 1 base from J; bases unmatched to any gene: 6. Sequencing input: peripheral blood. This chain uses TRBV28 with TRBJ2-5, with TRBD1 matching over 7 bases. This clonotype was obtained from a woman aged 18-35 years with Graves' ophthalmopathy. CDR3 region: CASSWRGTVQETQYF. As DNA, the CDR3 is TGTGCCAGCAGTTGGAGAGGGACAGTCCAAGAGACCCAGTACTTC.